What follows describes a single T cell receptor (beta chain). Germline loops: CDR1 SGHTA, CDR2 FQGNSA. This CDR3 is 13 amino acids long. Trimming cost V 3 bases and J 7 bases, with 13 bases left between them. The sample belongs to a study of blood T cell repertoires in COVID-19. Study as a whole: COVID-19 samples, acute and convalescent, were from the United States, Italy and Spain.

Sequenced by immunoSEQ multiplex PCR; TCRdb stores in-frame clones only, minus some. The sample shows about 230,000 clones, roughly 86% of them seen only once. The V call is TRBV7-2, the J call TRBJ2-7; D is unresolved. The receptor comes from a woman in her fifties or sixties with acute or convalescent COVID-19. Sequencing was done on a sample of peripheral blood. Written as DNA, the CDR3 is TGTGCCAGCAGCTTGGCTAGTGCCCGAGAGCAGTACTTC. As protein: CASSLASAREQYF.